The 27 T cell receptor beta chains given below trace back to one sample, sequenced in a study of blood T cell repertoires in COVID-19. Profiling relied on immunoSEQ multiplex PCR, and the TCRdb table lists in-frame clones only, not all of them. The repertoire holds a few hundred thousand clones, with roughly 87% as singletons. The material sequenced was peripheral blood. The source is a woman aged 35 to 49 who had recovered from COVID-19.

This chain connects TRBV30 to TRBJ1-6; 7 bases align to TRBD1. CDR1 and CDR2 from the germline V gene are GTSNPN and SVGIG (reference sequence). This CDR3 has 14 residues. Trimming took 4 bases from V and 9 from J; bases not matched to a gene: 9. The CDR3 nucleotides read TGTGCCTGGAACCTTAGACAGGGTAGTTCACCCCTCCACTTT. Protein: CAWNLRQGSSPLHF.

This sequence joins TRBV5-6 and TRBJ2-5; 11 bases are a match to TRBD2. CDR3 length equals 15 residues. Germline assignment: CDR1 SGHDT and CDR2 YYEEEE. The ends lost 8 bases at V and 5 bases at J; junction bases unmatched: 11. This chain's CDR3 is CASGYTRTSGETQYF. The CDR3 region has the DNA TGTGCCAGTGGATACACCAGGACTAGCGGGGAGACCCAGTACTTC.

This clone was detected a few times. The chain is built from TRBV24-1 and TRBJ1-1; D not certain. Germline V gene sequence: CDR1 KGHDR, CDR2 SFDVKD. CDR3 length: 13 amino acids. V lost 5 bases and J lost 4, with 10 bases in between. CDR3 DNA: TGTGCCACCAGTGGAGCAGAGGCCACTGAAGCTTTCTTT. Protein sequence: CATSGAEATEAFF.

This chain joins TRBV4-1 and TRBJ1-3; tentatively, D is TRBD1 (5 bases). The CDR3 consists of 17 residues. Deletions cut 4 bases from V and 3 bases from J, with 19 bases between. Germline assignment: CDR1 MGHRA and CDR2 YSYEKL. CDR3 sequence (DNA): TGCGCCAGCAGCCCCCTCCCAGGGCAGGCGCGTGGAAACACCATATATTTT. Its protein is CASSPLPGQARGNTIYF.

The chain carries TRBV7-3 and TRBJ2-1; possibly TRBD1 for D (6 bases). The CDR3 consists of 13 residues. Germline V CDR1 and CDR2: SGHTA, FQGTGA. V was clipped by 5 bases and J by 6 bases, with 11 bases between them. The CDR3 sequence: CASSPQGGNEQFF. For the CDR3, the DNA is TGTGCCAGCAGCCCACAGGGTGGCAATGAGCAGTTCTTC.

This chain connects TRBV5-1 to TRBJ2-1, with TRBD1 as a possible D gene (6 bases). Trimming left V 0 bases short and J 3 bases short, with 7 bases between. CDR3 length: 14 amino acids. Germline-derived CDR1 and CDR2 are SGHRS and YFSETQ. CDR3 residues: CASSLGDNYNEQFF. DNA for the CDR3: TGCGCCAGCAGCTTGGGGGACAACTACAATGAGCAGTTCTTC. The full variable domain, rest sourced from reference TRBV5-1 and TRBJ2-1, is KAGVTQTPRYLIKTRGQQVTLSCSPISGHRSVSWYQQTPGQGLQFLFEYFSETQRNKGNFPGRFSGRQFSNSRSEMNVSTLELGDSALYLCASSLGDNYNEQFFGPGTRLTVL.

The rearrangement joins TRBV11-3 to TRBJ1-1; D gene uncertain. The CDR3 covers 13 residues. V was shortened by 7 bases and J by 2 bases, with 11 bases between the two germline ends. Germline CDR1 SGHNT, CDR2 YENEEA. CDR3 in amino acids: CASTLAGNTEAFF. The CDR3 DNA sequence: TGTGCCAGCACACTTGCGGGTAACACTGAAGCTTTCTTT. Based on the CDR3 plus reference TRBV11-3 and TRBJ1-1, the full variable domain is EAGVVQSPRYKIIEKKQPVAFWCNPISGHNTLYWYLQNLGQGPELLIRYENEEAVDDSQLPKDRFSAERLKGVDSTLKIQPAELGDSAVYLCASTLAGNTEAFFGQGTRLTVV.

This clone has a single count. The chain joins TRBV28 to TRBJ1-2, with D tentatively TRBD1 (6 bases). The CDR3 length is 15 residues. Trimming left V 1 base short and J 8 bases short, with 17 bases between. Germline loops: CDR1 MDHEN, CDR2 SYDVKM. CDR3 loop: CASSLSDRGARGYTF. In nucleotides, the CDR3 is TGTGCCAGCAGTTTATCGGATCGGGGGGCTAGGGGCTACACCTTC.

The V and J genes are TRBV12-5 and TRBJ2-1; 12 bases match TRBD2. Germline V CDR1 and CDR2: LGHNT, FRNRAP. This CDR3 contains 15 residues. The junction had 9 bases not matched to a gene; V was cut back by 7 bases and J by 8 bases. CDR3 coding DNA: TGTGCTAGTGATCCTTCTAGCGGGGGGGCCCATGAGCAGTTCTTC. Its protein is CASDPSSGGAHEQFF.

The chain combines TRBV13 with TRBJ2-7; 12 bases match TRBD2. The J segment lost 3 bases and the V segment lost 1 base, leaving 10 bases of the junction unmatched. From germline, CDR1 is PRHDT and CDR2 FYEKMQ (reference sequence). The CDR3 is 18 amino acids. The chain's CDR3 is CASSLAASGRDVDYEQYV. CDR3 sequence (DNA): TGTGCCAGCAGCTTAGCGGCTAGCGGGAGGGATGTTGACTACGAGCAGTACGTC.

The genes are TRBV10-1 and TRBJ2-2; 9 nucleotides line up with TRBD1. Losses at the gene ends were 5 bases for V and 6 bases for J; bases not matched to a gene: 4. The CDR3 length is 14 residues. Germline CDR1 reads WNHNN; CDR2 reads SYGVQD (reference sequence). In DNA, the CDR3 is TGCGCCAGCAGTACCACAGGGGGCTCCGGGGAGCTGTTTTTT. This gives the protein CASSTTGGSGELFF.

The chain employs TRBV5-1 and TRBJ2-5; D is perhaps TRBD2 (7 bases). CDR1 and CDR2 (germline): SGHRS, YFSETQ. Trimming pared 4 bases from V and 5 bases from J, leaving 18 bases between. The CDR3 is 15 amino acids. CDR3 DNA sequence: TGCGCCAGCAGCGGAGCTACTAGGGGGGGGGAGACCCAGTACTTC. Amino acids: CASSGATRGGETQYF.

The gene calls are TRBV11-2 and TRBJ2-3; 8 bases line up with TRBD1. Germline CDR1 reads SGHAT; CDR2 reads FQNNGV. V dropped 5 bases and J dropped 4; count of bases not matched to a gene: 8. The length of the CDR3 is 15 residues. CDR3 region: CASSPSLTGADTQYF. Here the CDR3 DNA reads TGTGCCAGCAGCCCCAGCCTGACAGGGGCAGATACGCAGTATTTT.

This clone was seen just once. This rearrangement joins TRBV3-1 (or the pseudogene TRBV3-2) to TRBJ2-7, with D possibly matching TRBD1 (6 bases). Germline values: CDR1 LGHDT, CDR2 YNNKEL (reference sequence). Trimming removed 3 bases from V and 2 bases from J, with 26 bases in between. The CDR3 has 19 amino acids. CDR3 residues: CASSQASDTGYLSPYEQYF. The CDR3, as DNA: TGTGCCAGCAGCCAGGCGAGCGATACAGGGTACCTCAGCCCCTACGAGCAGTACTTC.

The table lists this clone with a count of one. The J gene is TRBJ2-5, the V gene TRBV7-8; D possibly corresponds to TRBD2 (6 bases). Germline V lookup: CDR1 SGHVS, CDR2 FQNEAQ. V gave up 5 bases and J gave up 5 bases, with 12 bases separating them. This CDR3 comprises 13 residues. The CDR3 spells CASSHRGLETQYF. The CDR3 DNA reads TGTGCCAGCAGCCACCGGGGGTTGGAGACCCAGTACTTC.

This chain connects TRBV3-1 (or the pseudogene TRBV3-2) to TRBJ2-1, with a tentative D call TRBD2 (5 bases). The CDR3 is 16 residues long. Trimming left V 0 bases short and J 0 bases short, with 9 bases between. The germline V gene encodes CDR1 LGHDT and CDR2 YNNKEL (reference sequence). This CDR3 reads CASSQEPGSSYNEQFF. The CDR3 DNA reads TGTGCCAGCAGCCAAGAACCGGGGAGCTCCTACAATGAGCAGTTCTTC.

The chain recombines TRBV3-1 (or the pseudogene TRBV3-2) with TRBJ2-3, with TRBD2 matching over 13 bases. V lost 4 bases, J lost 2 bases, and 6 bases stayed unmatched. The CDR3 consists of 17 residues. Germline CDR1 is LGHDT and CDR2 is YNNKEL (reference sequence). The CDR3 sequence: CASSPTGTSGVTDTQYF. In DNA form, the CDR3 reads TGTGCCAGCAGCCCTACCGGGACTAGCGGGGTCACAGATACGCAGTATTTT.

The chain links TRBV11-3 to TRBJ2-1; unclear D gene. V was clipped by 5 bases and J by 5 bases, with 4 bases between them. The germline CDR1 and CDR2 sequences are SGHNT and YENEEA. The CDR3 length is 11 residues. CDR3 coding DNA: TGTGCCAGCAGCACAAACAATGAGCAGTTCTTC. Translation: CASSTNNEQFF.

The chain combines TRBV7-9 with TRBJ1-2; D gene unclear. This CDR3 is built from 15 residues. Germline V gene sequence: CDR1 SEHNR, CDR2 FQNEAQ (reference sequence). V gave up 1 base and J gave up 2 bases, with 11 bases separating them. CDR3 sequence reads: CASSLERLGNYGYTF. Written as DNA, the CDR3 is TGTGCCAGCAGCTTAGAGCGGCTAGGAAACTATGGCTACACCTTC.

The rearrangement uses TRBV10-2 and TRBJ2-3; 10 bases are shared with TRBD2. This CDR3 spans 15 amino acids. J gave up 5 bases and V 1 base, and 3 bases lay outside the gene matches. Germline CDR1 is WSHSY and CDR2 is SAAADI. CDR3 sequence reads: CASSEWTSGGDTQYF. The CDR3 DNA sequence: TGCGCCAGCAGTGAGTGGACTAGCGGTGGAGATACGCAGTATTTT.

The chain combines TRBV11-3 with TRBJ2-6, with a tentative D call TRBD2 (7 bases). Germline V lookup: CDR1 SGHNT, CDR2 YENEEA. Trimming left V 4 bases short and J 3 bases short, with 13 bases between. The CDR3 has 16 residues. The DNA of the CDR3 is TGTGCCAGCAGCTCCGGGCGGGGGCTTGGGGCCAACGTCCTGACTTTC. This codes for CASSSGRGLGANVLTF. The full variable domain, its missing parts supplied by reference TRBV11-3 and TRBJ2-6, is EAGVVQSPRYKIIEKKQPVAFWCNPISGHNTLYWYLQNLGQGPELLIRYENEEAVDDSQLPKDRFSAERLKGVDSTLKIQPAELGDSAVYLCASSSGRGLGANVLTFGAGSRLTVL.

V gene TRBV7-9 combines with J gene TRBJ2-1, with D possibly TRBD1 on 6 matching bases. Germline loops: CDR1 SEHNR, CDR2 FQNEAQ (reference sequence). Trimming removed 5 bases from V and 0 bases from J, with 14 bases in between. The CDR3 is 16 residues long. The CDR3 is CASSRTTGSSYNEQFF. CDR3 nucleotides: TGTGCCAGCAGCCGAACAACAGGGAGCTCCTACAATGAGCAGTTCTTC.

The chain has TRBV2 and TRBJ2-3; maybe TRBD2 (5 bases). The CDR3 length is 14 residues. The V and J ends lost 7 bases and 0 bases respectively, with 11 bases between them. Per the germline V gene, CDR1 is SNHLY and CDR2 is FYNNEI. The CDR3 sequence is CASNGLASTDTQYF. CDR3 sequence (DNA): TGTGCCAGCAATGGACTGGCTAGCACAGATACGCAGTATTTT.

This chain uses TRBV2 with TRBJ1-2; maybe TRBD1 (6 bases). The germline V gene encodes CDR1 SNHLY and CDR2 FYNNEI. The CDR3 spans 16 residues. Trimming took 2 bases from V and 4 from J, leaving 17 bases between them. The CDR3 nucleotides are TGTGCCAGCAGTGAAAATCCCGGGGCAGGGGTCTATGGCTACACCTTC. The encoded protein is CASSENPGAGVYGYTF.

V gene TRBV11-3 combines with J gene TRBJ2-2; TRBD1 aligns across 9 bases. In germline, CDR1 is SGHNT, CDR2 YENEEA. V lost 4 bases and J lost 4; bases outside the gene matches: 13. CDR3 size: 18 residues. As DNA, the CDR3 is TGTGCCAGCAGCTCGCCGCCGGGGGACAGGGTAGGCACCGGGGAGCTGTTTTTT. Protein sequence: CASSSPPGDRVGTGELFF. The full variable domain, completed using reference TRBV11-3 and TRBJ2-2, is EAGVVQSPRYKIIEKKQPVAFWCNPISGHNTLYWYLQNLGQGPELLIRYENEEAVDDSQLPKDRFSAERLKGVDSTLKIQPAELGDSAVYLCASSSPPGDRVGTGELFFGEGSRLTVL.

This clone was counted between two and nine times. The rearrangement joins TRBV5-1 to TRBJ1-1; D remains unclear. V was pared by 4 bases and J by 4 bases, with 11 bases between. Germline assignment: CDR1 SGHRS and CDR2 YFSETQ. The CDR3 is 13 amino acids. The CDR3 protein is CASSQIAGTEAFF. Written as DNA, the CDR3 is TGCGCCAGCAGCCAAATTGCGGGCACTGAAGCTTTCTTT.

This chain links TRBV5-1 with TRBJ2-1; 8 bases align to TRBD1. CDR1 and CDR2 from the germline V gene are SGHRS and YFSETQ. Unmatched junction bases numbered 5, after V lost 4 bases and J lost 5 bases. CDR3 size: 14 residues. This CDR3 reads CASSGGTGDNEQFF. CDR3 bases: TGCGCCAGCAGCGGAGGGACAGGAGACAATGAGCAGTTCTTC.